The 26 T cell receptor beta chains reported below all come from one sample, sequenced in a study of cytomegalovirus exposure and HLA in healthy donors. The PCR used 60 Vbeta and 13 Jbeta primers. The assay was immunoSEQ multiplex PCR, and TCRdb's table has in-frame clones only and misses some. This table holds some 150,000 clones, about three quarters found once. The sequenced sample was PBMCs. These receptors were obtained from a female donor in good health and CMV-seropositive.

The V call is TRBV2, the J call TRBJ1-5; D ambiguous. This CDR3 is 13 amino acids long. CDR1 and CDR2 (germline): SNHLY, FYNNEI. V lost 8 bases and J 4 bases, leaving 12 bases between the germline ends. The CDR3 reads CASHRTENQPQHF. In nucleotides, the CDR3 is TGTGCCAGCCACCGAACAGAGAATCAGCCCCAGCATTTT.

This clone was counted a few times. The V and J genes are TRBV5-5 and TRBJ2-7; a possible D gene is TRBD2 (5 bases). This CDR3 is 14 amino acids long. Germline V lookup: CDR1 SGHKS, CDR2 YYEKEE (reference sequence). V was pared by 0 bases and J by 2 bases, with 9 bases between. Written as DNA, the CDR3 is TGTGCCAGCAGCTTGGTTGGGGAGACCTACGAGCAGTACTTC. This gives the protein CASSLVGETYEQYF.

The chain is built from TRBV28 and TRBJ2-7, with D perhaps matching TRBD2 (7 bases). From germline, CDR1 is MDHEN and CDR2 SYDVKM. The CDR3 has 15 amino acids. V was shortened by 7 bases and J by 4 bases, with 20 bases between the two germline ends. CDR3 nucleotide sequence: TGTGCCAGCACCCGAGGGGGGGGCCCGGGGTACGAGCAGTACTTC. It encodes CASTRGGGPGYEQYF.

This clone has only a few counts. J is TRBJ2-1 and V is TRBV5-1; TRBD2 matches at 11 bases. This CDR3 is built from 15 residues. Germline V lookup: CDR1 SGHRS, CDR2 YFSETQ. V lost 4 bases and J lost 10; bases outside the gene matches: 10. CDR3 loop: CASSAGTSGLGEQFF. In DNA, the CDR3 is TGCGCCAGCAGCGCCGGGACTAGCGGCCTCGGGGAGCAGTTCTTC.

The CDR3: CASSLQGAWETQYF. The CDR3 nucleotides are TGTGCCAGCAGCTTACAGGGGGCGTGGGAGACCCAGTACTTC. The V call is TRBV7-7, the J call TRBJ2-5; 8 bases map to TRBD1. V lost 2 bases and J lost 5; bases outside the gene matches: 4. This CDR3 has 14 amino acids. CDR1 SSHAT and CDR2 FNYEAQ come from the germline V gene (reference sequence).

The gene calls are TRBV6-1 and TRBJ2-5, with TRBD2 matching over 13 bases. Germline V gene sequence: CDR1 MNHNS, CDR2 SASEGT. Trimming took 7 bases from V and 5 from J; bases not matched to a gene: 1. This CDR3 is 13 amino acids long. As DNA, the CDR3 is TGTGCCAGCAAGACTAGCGGGAGGGAGACCCAGTACTTC. This sequence encodes CASKTSGRETQYF.

The chain employs TRBV6-4 and TRBJ1-6, with TRBD1 matching over 7 bases. CDR3 length equals 16 residues. Germline V CDR1 and CDR2: MRHNA, SNTAGT. V lost 6 bases and J lost 13; bases outside the gene matches: 18. CDR3 bases: TGTGCCAGCAGCGAACTCGGGACAGTAAATTTTATGCCCCTCCACTTT. It is translated as CASSELGTVNFMPLHF.

The chain recombines TRBV18 with TRBJ1-1, with D perhaps matching TRBD1 (6 bases). The CDR3 consists of 12 residues. Germline CDR1 and CDR2: KGHSH and LQKENI. Trimming pared 4 bases from V and 5 bases from J, leaving 8 bases between. The CDR3 region is CASSQTGTEAFF. CDR3 nucleotide sequence: TGTGCCAGCTCACAAACAGGGACTGAAGCTTTCTTT.

This clone was picked up one time. V and J are TRBV9 and TRBJ2-3; D is possibly TRBD2 (6 bases). Germline V gene sequence: CDR1 SGDLS, CDR2 YYNGEE. Deletions cut 4 bases from V and 0 bases from J, with 9 bases between. The CDR3 has 14 residues. CDR3 sequence reads: CASSTSGSTDTQYF. CDR3 DNA sequence: TGTGCCAGCAGCACAAGCGGGAGCACAGATACGCAGTATTTT.

This clone occurred a few times. The rearrangement joins TRBV2 to TRBJ2-5, with 8 positions matching TRBD1. CDR1 is SNHLY, CDR2 FYNNEI, per germline. Trimming removed 7 bases from V and 4 bases from J; junction bases left unmatched: 2. This CDR3 has 12 amino acids. CDR3 sequence: CASTGGRETQYF. In DNA, the CDR3 is TGTGCCAGCACAGGGGGCCGAGAGACCCAGTACTTC.

The rearrangement links TRBV7-3 to TRBJ2-1; TRBD1 aligns across 7 bases. Trimming took 2 bases from V and 5 from J; bases not matched to a gene: 9. Germline V lookup: CDR1 SGHTA, CDR2 FQGTGA. The CDR3 is 16 residues long. The CDR3: CASSLGVQGLHNEQFF. The CDR3 DNA sequence: TGTGCCAGCAGCTTAGGGGTACAGGGGCTCCACAATGAGCAGTTCTTC.

This clone was seen only once. The CDR3 DNA sequence: TGTGCCAGCAGCTTAGCGAGACTAGCGGGAGAGACCCAGTACTTC. It encodes CASSLARLAGETQYF. The V gene is TRBV7-9, the J gene TRBJ2-5; 10 nucleotides agree with TRBD2. Germline loops: CDR1 SEHNR, CDR2 FQNEAQ (reference sequence). This CDR3 contains 15 residues. J gave up 4 bases and V 0 bases, and 2 bases lay outside the gene matches. Filled out from reference TRBV7-9 and TRBJ2-5, the complete variable domain reads DTGVSQNPRHKITKRGQNVTFRCDPISEHNRLYWYRQTLGQGPEFLTYFQNEAQLEKSRLLSDRFSAERPKGSFSTLEIQRTEQGDSAMYLCASSLARLAGETQYFGPGTRLLVL.

This clone was detected only a few times. V is TRBV19 and J is TRBJ1-2; D possibly corresponds to TRBD1 (5 bases). Germline-derived CDR1 and CDR2 are LNHDA and SQIVND (reference sequence). Trimming shortened V by 3 bases and J by 2 bases, and 10 bases separated the two germline ends. This CDR3 has 14 residues. CDR3 nucleotides: TGTGCCAGTAGTATTCCCAGGGCAAACTATGGCTACACCTTC. Protein sequence: CASSIPRANYGYTF. Full variable domain (rest looked up from reference TRBV19 and TRBJ1-2): DGGITQSPKYLFRKEGQNVTLSCEQNLNHDAMYWYRQDPGQGLRLIYYSQIVNDFQKGDIAEGYSVSREKKESFPLTVTSAQKNPTAFYLCASSIPRANYGYTFGSGTRLTVV.

The V and J genes are TRBV9 and TRBJ2-3; TRBD2 agrees at 8 bases. V lost 0 bases, J lost 0 bases, and 3 bases stayed unmatched. CDR3 length equals 16 residues. Germline loops: CDR1 SGDLS, CDR2 YYNGEE. The CDR3 nucleotides read TGTGCCAGCAGCGTAGATAGCGGGGTGAGCACAGATACGCAGTATTTT. It specifies CASSVDSGVSTDTQYF.

The V and J genes are TRBV7-9 and TRBJ1-5; D might be TRBD1 (6 bases). The CDR3 is 15 residues long. Deletions cut 11 bases from V and 2 bases from J, with 19 bases between. Germline loops: CDR1 SEHNR, CDR2 FQNEAQ (reference sequence). CDR3 nucleotides: TGTGCCCCCACTACGGGGGGGCAACGCAATCAGCCCCAGCATTTT. Protein product: CAPTTGGQRNQPQHF.

V usage is TRBV6-5 and J usage is TRBJ1-1; tentatively, D is TRBD1 (5 bases). Per germline, CDR1 MNHEY and CDR2 SVGAGI. Trimming removed 4 bases at V and 5 bases at J, with 11 bases between. This CDR3 has 13 amino acids. CDR3 sequence reads: CASSWSRQTEAFF. CDR3 bases: TGTGCCAGCAGTTGGAGTCGACAGACTGAAGCTTTCTTT.

This clone was observed a handful of times. The rearrangement joins TRBV6-1 to TRBJ1-2; maybe TRBD1 (5 bases). From germline, CDR1 is MNHNS and CDR2 SASEGT. The CDR3 is 14 amino acids. Trimming cost V 2 bases and J 6 bases, with 13 bases left between them. The CDR3 loop is CASSELRQGNGYTF. CDR3 nucleotide sequence: TGTGCCAGCAGTGAATTAAGGCAGGGTAATGGCTACACCTTC.

J is TRBJ2-3 and V is TRBV7-9; TRBD2 matches at 8 bases. The CDR3 loop spans 15 amino acids. V trimming: 3 bases; J trimming: 4 bases; junction bases outside the gene matches: 6. Per the germline V gene, CDR1 is SEHNR and CDR2 is FQNEAQ (reference sequence). The CDR3 loop reads CASSFSGGPADTQYF. CDR3 in DNA: TGTGCCAGCAGCTTTTCGGGGGGGCCGGCAGATACGCAGTATTTT. The variable domain in full, completed from reference TRBV7-9 and TRBJ2-3, reads DTGVSQNPRHKITKRGQNVTFRCDPISEHNRLYWYRQTLGQGPEFLTYFQNEAQLEKSRLLSDRFSAERPKGSFSTLEIQRTEQGDSAMYLCASSFSGGPADTQYFGPGTRLTVL.

This chain uses TRBV21-1 with TRBJ1-4; the DNA was not used to check the table's D call, TRBD1. TRBV21-1 is a listed pseudogene. There are 16 residues in the CDR3. Here the CDR3 DNA reads TGTGCCAGCAGCAAAGAAGGGGTAGGGCAGAATGAAAAACTGTTTTTT. This codes for CASSKEGVGQNEKLFF.

The chain uses TRBV29-1 and TRBJ1-2, with 8 bases lining up with TRBD1. Germline assignment: CDR1 SQVTM and CDR2 ANQGSEA. This CDR3 is 12 amino acids long. The trim removed 7 bases at V and 7 bases at J, leaving 8 bases unmatched. CDR3 amino acids: CSAGQGSAGYTF. The CDR3 bases are TGCAGCGCTGGACAGGGATCGGCTGGCTACACCTTC.

The chain recombines TRBV30 with TRBJ1-1; D ambiguous. The CDR3 has 11 residues. V gave up 7 bases and J gave up 10 bases, with 16 bases separating them. Looked up from germline, CDR1 is GTSNPN and CDR2 is SVGIG (reference sequence). The CDR3 protein is CAYTYLRGAFF. CDR3 DNA: TGTGCCTACACTTACTTGCGAGGAGCTTTCTTT. The full variable domain, its missing parts supplied by reference TRBV30 and TRBJ1-1, is SQTIHQWPATLVQPVGSPLSLECTVEGTSNPNLYWYRQAAGRGLQLLFYSVGIGQISSEVPQNLSASRPQDRQFILSSKKLLLSDSGFYLCAYTYLRGAFFGQGTRLTVV.

The chain couples TRBV30 to TRBJ1-2, with 7 bases aligning to TRBD1. CDR1 GTSNPN and CDR2 SVGIG come from the germline V gene (reference sequence). V trimming: 2 bases; J trimming: 6 bases; junction bases outside the gene matches: 6. CDR3 length: 13 amino acids. CDR3 bases: TGTGCCTGGAGTATTAGTCAGGGGGATGGCTACACCTTC. Translation: CAWSISQGDGYTF.

This chain connects TRBV5-1 to TRBJ1-4, with D maybe TRBD1 (5 bases). Trimming stripped 0 bases from V and 0 bases from J, with 15 bases between. Germline CDR1 and CDR2: SGHRS and YFSETQ. The CDR3 has 18 amino acids. The CDR3 loop is CASSLVSRVASTNEKLFF. The CDR3 DNA follows: TGCGCCAGCAGCTTGGTGAGCAGGGTGGCCTCAACTAATGAAAAACTGTTTTTT.

This rearrangement joins TRBV29-1 to TRBJ1-1, with 11 bases lining up with TRBD1. After removal of 8 bases from V and 4 bases from J, the junction contained 6 bases not matched to a gene. The CDR3 is 13 residues long. Germline CDR1 SQVTM, CDR2 ANQGSEA. CDR3 sequence: CSTTGTGGTEAFF. The DNA for the CDR3 is TGCAGCACAACCGGGACAGGGGGCACTGAAGCTTTCTTT.

This chain links TRBV6-1 with TRBJ2-7; 9 positions agree with TRBD1. J was trimmed by 1 base and V by 4 bases; bases with no gene match: 2. CDR1 and CDR2 (germline): MNHNS, SASEGT. CDR3 size: 14 residues. The CDR3 loop is CASSGQGGSYEQYF. The CDR3, as DNA: TGTGCCAGCAGTGGACAGGGGGGGTCCTACGAGCAGTACTTC.

This chain uses TRBV29-1 with TRBJ1-1; TRBD1 matches at 10 bases. Germline loops: CDR1 SQVTM, CDR2 ANQGSEA. CDR3 length: 12 residues. J lost 1 base, V lost 7 bases, and 0 bases had no gene match. The CDR3 bases are TGCAGCGGGGACAGGGGGAACACTGAAGCTTTCTTT. It codes for CSGDRGNTEAFF.